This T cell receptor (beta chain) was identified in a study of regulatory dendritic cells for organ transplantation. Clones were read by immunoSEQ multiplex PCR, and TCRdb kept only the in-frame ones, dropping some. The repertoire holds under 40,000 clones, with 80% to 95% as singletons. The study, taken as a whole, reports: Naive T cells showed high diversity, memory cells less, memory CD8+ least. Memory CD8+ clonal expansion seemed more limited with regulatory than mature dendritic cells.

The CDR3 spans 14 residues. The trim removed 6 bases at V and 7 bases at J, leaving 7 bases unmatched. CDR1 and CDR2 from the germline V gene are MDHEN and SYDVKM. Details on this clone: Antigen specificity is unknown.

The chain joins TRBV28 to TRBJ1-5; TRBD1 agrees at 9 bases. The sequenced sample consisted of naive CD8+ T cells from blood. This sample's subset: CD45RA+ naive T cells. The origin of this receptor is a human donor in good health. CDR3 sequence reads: CASSTTGTGQPQHF. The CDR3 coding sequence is TGTGCCAGCAGCACGACAGGGACAGGGCAGCCCCAGCATTTT. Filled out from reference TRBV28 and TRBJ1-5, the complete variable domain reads DVKVTQSSRYLVKRTGEKVFLECVQDMDHENMFWYRQDPGLGLRLIYFSYDVKMKEKGDIPEGYSVSREKKERFSLILESASTNQTSMYLCASSTTGTGQPQHFGDGTRLSIL.